This is a list of T cell receptor beta chains from one sample in a study of OX40 agonist ivuxolimab in advanced cancers. This table comes from immunoSEQ multiplex PCR, and its TCRdb copy is limited to in-frame clones, with some not included. The repertoire holds 70,000 to 95,000 clones, with about 83% as singletons. The material sequenced was CD4+ or CD8+ T cells sorted from blood, taken in a trial of the OX40 agonist ivuxolimab. The receptors derive from an adult with an advanced solid tumor such as melanoma, head and neck, liver or kidney cancer. Both conserved end residues are part of each CDR3. Each record gives: J gene, clone size, V gene, D gene, CDR3 DNA, CDR3 protein. D genes are given only for firm matches. The size of a clone is reported for some rows only, either as once, few or many, or as a class for expanded clones.

>TRBJ1-5|NA|TRBV5-8|TRBD1
TGTGCCAGCAGCGGACAGGGGGCAGGCAATCAGCCCCAGCATTTT
CASSGQGAGNQPQHF
>TRBJ2-7|NA|TRBV4-3|NA
TGCGCCAGCAGCCAAGACCTTTGGGATGCGAGGGAGCAGTACTTC
CASSQDLWDAREQYF
>TRBJ2-7|NA|TRBV18|NA
TGTGCCAGCTCAGCCGGGACTTCCCCCGGCCACGAGCAGTACTTC
CASSAGTSPGHEQYF
>TRBJ1-5|NA|TRBV5-5|TRBD1
TGTGCCAGCAGCTCGACAGGGATGGAAGTTAAGGGTCAGCCCCAGCATTTT
CASSSTGMEVKGQPQHF
>TRBJ1-5|NA|TRBV11-2|NA
TGTGCCAGCAGCTTTGCAGGGTTCTCGACCCAGCATTTT
CASSFAGFSTQHF
>TRBJ2-3|NA|TRBV19|NA
TGTGCCAGTAGTCCGAGCACAGATACGCAGTATTTT
CASSPSTDTQYF
>TRBJ2-7|NA|TRBV19|NA
TGTGCCAGTAGTATGCCCGGACAGCCCTCCTACGAGCAGTACTTC
CASSMPGQPSYEQYF
>TRBJ2-7|NA|TRBV18|NA
TGTGCCAGCTCACCACCGGCAGCTGGCTACGAGCAGTACTTC
CASSPPAAGYEQYF
>TRBJ2-5|NA|TRBV7-9|NA
TGTGCCAGCAGCTTCTCCCACAGCCAAGAGACCCAGTACTTC
CASSFSHSQETQYF
>TRBJ2-7|NA|TRBV18|NA
TGTGCCAGCTCACCCGATTCGGGGGAGCAGTACTTC
CASSPDSGEQYF
>TRBJ2-3|NA|TRBV7-2|NA
TGTGCCAGCAGCTTAGCGGGGGGCACAGATACGCAGTATTTT
CASSLAGGTDTQYF
>TRBJ1-6|NA|TRBV27|NA
TGTGCCAGCAAGAATTTTAATTCACCCCTCCACTTT
CASKNFNSPLHF
>TRBJ2-7|NA|TRBV30|NA
TGTGCCTGGAGTTCACGGGTTTTTACCTACGAGCAGTACTTC
CAWSSRVFTYEQYF
>TRBJ1-1|NA|TRBV5-1|TRBD1
TGCGCCAGCAGCTTGAACACAGGGGGCACTGAAGCTTTCTTT
CASSLNTGGTEAFF
>TRBJ2-7|NA|TRBV19|TRBD2
TGTGCCAGTAGTATCCCTAGCGGGAGCTCCTACGAGCAGTACTTC
CASSIPSGSSYEQYF
>TRBJ1-1|NA|TRBV19|NA
TGTGCCAGTAGGGAAGCGGGGGTTGGTGAAGCTTTCTTT
CASREAGVGEAFF
>TRBJ1-2|NA|TRBV5-1|NA
TGCGCCAGCAGCTTGTCGCCAGGCGGATCGGGCGGCTACACCTTC
CASSLSPGGSGGYTF
>TRBJ1-3|NA|TRBV19|NA
TGTGCCAGTAGTATAGGGGGATCTGGAAACACCATATATTTT
CASSIGGSGNTIYF
>TRBJ1-1|NA|TRBV7-9|TRBD1
TGTGCCAGCAGCTTAGTTACCCGGACAGGTGAAGCTTTCTTT
CASSLVTRTGEAFF
>TRBJ2-7|NA|TRBV7-2|TRBD1
TGTGCCAGCAGCGGAGATCAGGGGACAGGCGAGCAGTACTTC
CASSGDQGTGEQYF
>TRBJ2-5|NA|TRBV5-1|NA
TGCGCCAGCAGCTCCGGTGACTCCCCGAACTTC
CASSSGDSPNF
>TRBJ2-7|few|TRBV7-9|NA
TGTGCCAGCAGCTTAGCTCCGGGACCGGAGTACGAGCAGTACTTC
CASSLAPGPEYEQYF
>TRBJ2-3|NA|TRBV7-2|NA
TGTGCCAGCAGCTTAGCGGAGAAGGGGACTGCAGATACGCAGTATTTT
CASSLAEKGTADTQYF
>TRBJ2-7|NA|TRBV19|TRBD1
TGTGCCAGCCGGGACAGGGAATACGAGCAGTACTTC
CASRDREYEQYF
>TRBJ2-6|NA|TRBV5-8|NA
TGTGCCAGCAGATTTGGCGGGGCCCGCAGCTCTGGGGCCAACGTCCTGACTTTC
CASRFGGARSSGANVLTF
>TRBJ2-7|NA|TRBV2|NA
TGTGCCAGCAGTGGGAGGTACGAGCAGTACTTC
CASSGRYEQYF
>TRBJ2-7|NA|TRBV5-1|TRBD2
TGCGCCAGCAGCTTGGCGGGACTAGCGGGTCGGTACGAGCAGTACTTC
CASSLAGLAGRYEQYF
>TRBJ2-6|NA|TRBV6-1|TRBD1
TGTGCCAGCAGTGTGGGACAGCGTCTCTACGGGGCCAACGTCCTGACTTTC
CASSVGQRLYGANVLTF
>TRBJ2-1|NA|TRBV29-1|NA
TGCAGCGGTGGGGACGACTACAATGAGCAGTTCTTC
CSGGDDYNEQFF
>TRBJ2-1|NA|TRBV5-4|NA
TGTGCCAGCAGTGTCGGGACCTTTTACAATGAGCAGTTCTTC
CASSVGTFYNEQFF
>TRBJ1-4|NA|TRBV5-6|NA
TGTGCCAGCAGCTTGTTACAGGATGAAAAACTGTTTTTT
CASSLLQDEKLFF
>TRBJ2-4|NA|TRBV6-6|TRBD2
TGTGCCAGCAGTTACCCGACAGGGACTAGCGGGGACATTCAGTACTTC
CASSYPTGTSGDIQYF
>TRBJ1-2|NA|TRBV6-1|TRBD1
TGTGCCAGCAGTGAAGGTGTAGACAGGGGGGCCTATGGCTACACCTTC
CASSEGVDRGAYGYTF
>TRBJ2-7|NA|TRBV4-3|NA
TGCGCCAGCAGCCAAGAAAGGGGCCCAAACTACGAGCAGTACTTC
CASSQERGPNYEQYF
>TRBJ1-3|NA|TRBV5-5|NA
TGTGCCAGCAGCTTAGGGGGCTCTGGAAACACCATATATTTT
CASSLGGSGNTIYF
>TRBJ1-2|NA|TRBV5-1|NA
TGCGCCAGCAGCTTGATAGGGAATGGCTACACCTTC
CASSLIGNGYTF
>TRBJ2-1|NA|TRBV29-1|TRBD2
TGCAGCGTTGTGTTTGTGGGGGGGTCCTACAATGAGCAGTTCTTC
CSVVFVGGSYNEQFF
>TRBJ2-5|NA|TRBV10-3|TRBD2
TGTGCCACCCAGGGCGGACTAGCGGGAGCAGAGACCCAGTACTTC
CATQGGLAGAETQYF
>TRBJ2-7|NA|TRBV18|TRBD2
TGTGCCAGCTCACCGGGACTAGCAGGTAACGAGCAGTACTTC
CASSPGLAGNEQYF
>TRBJ1-1|NA|TRBV27|NA
TGTGCCAGCAGTTTAAAAGCGGGGGGCTGGACTGAAGCTTTCTTT
CASSLKAGGWTEAFF